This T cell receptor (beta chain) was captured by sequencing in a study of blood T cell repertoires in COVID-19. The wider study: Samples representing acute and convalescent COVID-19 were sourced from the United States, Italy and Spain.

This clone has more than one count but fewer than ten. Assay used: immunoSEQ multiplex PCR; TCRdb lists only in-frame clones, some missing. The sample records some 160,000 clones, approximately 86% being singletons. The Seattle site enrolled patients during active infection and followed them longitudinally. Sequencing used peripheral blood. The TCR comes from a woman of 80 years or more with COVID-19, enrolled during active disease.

The CDR3 DNA reads as TGTGCCAGCAGTGAAAGACAGGATCGAGGCTCCTATAATTCACCCCTCCACTTT. Its translation: CASSERQDRGSYNSPLHF. The J gene is TRBJ1-6, the V gene TRBV6-1; TRBD1 might be the D (6 bases). This CDR3 is built from 18 residues. V was clipped by 2 bases and J by 0 bases, with 14 bases between them. Per germline, CDR1 MNHNS and CDR2 SASEGT.